The entry below gives a single T cell receptor (beta chain) sequence along with its context. This entry is derived from a study of blood T cell repertoires in COVID-19. Germline V gene sequence: CDR1 ENHRY, CDR2 SYGVKD. CDR3 length equals 14 residues. Losses at the gene ends were 5 bases for V and 9 bases for J; bases not matched to a gene: 6. This table comes from immunoSEQ multiplex PCR, and its TCRdb copy is limited to in-frame clones, with some not included. The data contain a few hundred thousand clones, around 88% of them seen just once; the ten biggest clones take up roughly 7%. Specimen: peripheral blood. This sequence joins TRBV10-3 and TRBJ2-1; 11 nucleotides align to TRBD2. This TCR derives from a woman in her 30s who had recovered from COVID-19. In DNA, the CDR3 is TGTGCCATCAGTCCACTAGCGGGGGCCCCTGAGCAGTTCTTC. Translated: CAISPLAGAPEQFF.